The 21 T cell receptor beta chains in this list originate from one sample, sequenced in a study of T cells after yellow fever vaccination. TCRdb processed the 5' RACE reads anew with MiXCR; each CDR3 protein has one entry. In the table there are around 400,000 distinct CDR3 sequences, more than 9% of which are singletons. Specimen: PBMCs, collected on the day of the first yellow fever vaccination. These receptors all stem from a man aged 18 to 29 who received the YFV17D yellow fever vaccine.

The chain employs TRBV18 and TRBJ1-6, with 7 bases aligning to TRBD1. Trimming took 3 bases from V and 6 from J; bases not matched to a gene: 20. The CDR3 totals 20 residues. The germline CDR1 and CDR2 sequences are KGHSH and LQKENI. The CDR3 DNA reads as TGTGCCAGCTCACCCTTTGCCTTTGCGAAGGGACAGAAATTTAATTCACCCCTCCACTTT. Residues: CASSPFAFAKGQKFNSPLHF.

This clonotype was seen only a few times. The J gene is TRBJ1-5, the V gene TRBV18, with unresolved D. V lost 6 bases and J lost 0, with 18 bases in between. The length of the CDR3 is 17 residues. The germline gives CDR1 KGHSH, CDR2 LQKENI. Here the CDR3 reads CASSSTDSLFSNQPQHF. The CDR3 nucleotides are TGTGCCAGCTCCTCCACGGACTCCCTCTTTAGCAATCAGCCCCAGCATTTT.

This clonotype occurred many times. This sequence joins TRBV3-1 and TRBJ2-3; D is unresolved. CDR1 and CDR2 (germline): LGHDT, YNNKEL (reference sequence). The CDR3 totals 12 residues. V shed 1 base and J shed 3 bases, with 2 bases lying between them. This chain's CDR3 is CASSQATDTQYF. In DNA form, the CDR3 reads TGTGCCAGCAGCCAAGCTACAGATACGCAGTATTTT.

The chain is built from TRBV20-1 and TRBJ1-3; D not resolved. Germline V gene data show CDR1 as DFQATT and CDR2 as SNEGSKA (reference sequence). The V gene lost 0 bases and the J gene lost 0 bases, with 6 bases spanning the gap. This CDR3 is 14 amino acids long. CDR3 DNA sequence: TGCAGTGCTAGAGATCCCGTCTCTGGAAACACCATATATTTT. Translated: CSARDPVSGNTIYF.

This clonotype was counted at least ten times. V and J are TRBV7-2 and TRBJ1-4, with 10 nucleotides matching TRBD1. The V gene end was trimmed by 6 bases and the J gene end by 6 bases; junction bases not matched to a gene: 4. Germline loops: CDR1 SGHTA, CDR2 FQGNSA. This CDR3 has 14 amino acids. The CDR3 protein is CASRRTGGYEKLFF. DNA of the CDR3: TGTGCCAGCAGACGGACAGGGGGATATGAAAAACTGTTTTTT. The variable domain in full, completed from reference TRBV7-2 and TRBJ1-4, reads GAGVSQSPSNKVTEKGKDVELRCDPISGHTALYWYRQSLGQGLEFLIYFQGNSAPDKSGLPSDRFSAERTGGSVSTLTIQRTQQEDSAVYLCASRRTGGYEKLFFGSGTQLSVL.

This chain uses TRBV30 with TRBJ1-2; D unclear. The germline V and J ends were trimmed by 2 bases and 5 bases, with 12 bases remaining between them. The CDR3 is made up of 13 amino acids. Germline-derived CDR1 and CDR2 are GTSNPN and SVGIG (reference sequence). The CDR3 reads CAWSKMDGYGYTF. The DNA of the CDR3 is TGTGCCTGGAGTAAGATGGATGGTTATGGCTACACCTTC.

The V gene is TRBV13, the J gene TRBJ2-6; D is ambiguous. The CDR3 has 14 amino acids. Trimming left V 5 bases short and J 3 bases short, with 8 bases between. Germline CDR1 and CDR2: PRHDT and FYEKMQ (reference sequence). CDR3 in amino acids: CASSPLGGANVLTF. CDR3 in DNA: TGTGCCAGCAGCCCTCTTGGTGGGGCCAACGTCCTGACTTTC.

This chain uses TRBV3-1 with TRBJ2-3; 7 bases match TRBD1. Trimming cost V 4 bases and J 1 base; bases outside gene matches: 8. The CDR3 is 16 residues long. CDR1 is LGHDT, CDR2 YNNKEL, per germline (reference sequence). The CDR3 loop reads CASSRLAGQGTDTQYF. The CDR3 nucleotides are TGTGCCAGCAGCCGCCTCGCCGGACAGGGCACAGATACGCAGTATTTT.

This clonotype was counted only a few times. The CDR3 loop is CASRAGTENEKLFF. As DNA, the CDR3 is TGTGCCAGTAGAGCCGGGACGGAAAATGAAAAACTGTTTTTT. The chain recombines TRBV19 with TRBJ1-4; TRBD1 might be the D (5 bases). The CDR3 length is 14 residues. Germline V gene data show CDR1 as LNHDA and CDR2 as SQIVND (reference sequence). Trimming stripped 6 bases from V and 5 bases from J, with 13 bases between.

This clonotype was picked up a small number of times. V usage is TRBV24-1 and J usage is TRBJ2-3; TRBD2 matches at 7 bases. V was clipped by 7 bases and J by 2 bases; unmatched bases: 11. The germline V gene has CDR1 KGHDR and CDR2 SFDVKD. The CDR3 covers 16 residues. The CDR3 loop is CATSEAGTMHTDTQYF. The CDR3, as DNA: TGTGCCACCAGCGAAGCCGGGACTATGCACACAGATACGCAGTATTTT.

The chain combines TRBV5-1 with TRBJ2-1, with D possibly TRBD2 on 5 matching bases. CDR3 size: 15 residues. Germline CDR1 SGHRS, CDR2 YFSETQ. Trimming shortened V by 7 bases and J by 5 bases, and 19 bases separated the two germline ends. CDR3 amino acids: CASGLQGGRDNEQFF. CDR3 nucleotides: TGCGCCAGCGGGCTACAAGGAGGCCGGGACAATGAGCAGTTCTTC.

This clonotype has only a few counts. V gene TRBV4-1 combines with J gene TRBJ2-1; 9 bases are shared with TRBD2. Germline CDR1 is MGHRA and CDR2 is YSYEKL. With 4 bases clipped from V and 4 bases from J, the junction kept 11 bases outside the gene matches. This CDR3 is 17 amino acids long. The CDR3 protein is CASSRKGGGAGYNEQFF. The DNA for the CDR3 is TGCGCCAGCAGCCGGAAGGGCGGGGGGGCCGGGTACAATGAGCAGTTCTTC.

This clonotype was counted a few times. The chain joins TRBV12-3 or TRBV12-4 to TRBJ1-5; perhaps TRBD1 as D (5 bases). V was pared by 6 bases and J by 3 bases, with 9 bases between. The CDR3 length is 13 residues. The CDR3 loop is CASSRTYNQPQHF. CDR3 coding DNA: TGTGCCAGCAGCAGGACATACAATCAGCCCCAGCATTTT.

The chain links TRBV20-1 to TRBJ1-1; D gene ambiguous. V lost 0 bases to trimming and J lost 4 bases, with 12 bases between them. The CDR3 spans 14 residues. The germline V gene encodes CDR1 DFQATT and CDR2 SNEGSKA (reference sequence). The CDR3 nucleotides read TGCAGTGCTAGAGACCCGGCCAGGTCCACTGAAGCTTTCTTT. Residues: CSARDPARSTEAFF.

The genes are TRBV20-1 and TRBJ2-5; D is unresolved. Trimming removed 6 bases at V and 0 bases at J, with 11 bases between. Germline V gene data show CDR1 as DFQATT and CDR2 as SNEGSKA (reference sequence). CDR3 length: 13 residues. The CDR3 DNA follows: TGCAGTGCCCGAAACAAGTACCAAGAGACCCAGTACTTC. Protein sequence: CSARNKYQETQYF.

This clonotype was picked up a small number of times. The genes are TRBV4-2 and TRBJ2-5; D gene unclear. Trimming removed 0 bases at V and 4 bases at J, with 12 bases between. From germline, CDR1 is LGHNA and CDR2 YNFKEQ. The CDR3 is made up of 15 amino acids. The CDR3 is CASSQDIGVGETQYF. DNA for the CDR3: TGTGCCAGCAGCCAAGACATTGGGGTAGGAGAGACCCAGTACTTC.

This rearrangement joins TRBV6-2 or TRBV6-3 to TRBJ1-1; maybe TRBD1 (5 bases). Per the germline V gene, CDR1 is MNHEY and CDR2 is SVGEGT. V was clipped by 6 bases and J by 0 bases, with 11 bases between them. CDR3 length: 14 residues. CDR3 coding DNA: TGTGCCAGCAGACGGGGACTGATGAACACTGAAGCTTTCTTT. It translates to CASRRGLMNTEAFF.

The chain combines TRBV19 with TRBJ2-7; 8 positions match TRBD2. The CDR3 extends over 13 amino acids. Germline V gene sequence: CDR1 LNHDA, CDR2 SQIVND (reference sequence). V shed 6 bases, J shed 6 bases, and the junction held 7 bases outside the gene matches. The CDR3 region is CASSPRGGGEQYF. The CDR3 region has the DNA TGTGCCAGTAGCCCACGGGGGGGCGGCGAGCAGTACTTC.

The chain links TRBV7-6 to TRBJ2-5; TRBD1 agrees at 8 bases. The CDR3 consists of 16 residues. Germline V lookup: CDR1 SGHVS, CDR2 FNYEAQ. V dropped 5 bases and J dropped 2; count of bases not matched to a gene: 10. The DNA of the CDR3 is TGTGCCAGCAGCCCTGGACAGGGACCGACTCAAGAGACCCAGTACTTC. Translated: CASSPGQGPTQETQYF.

In its sample, this clonotype was seen a few times. The CDR3: CASSLIPGEDSPLHF. In DNA form, the CDR3 reads TGCGCCAGCAGCTTGATTCCGGGGGAAGATTCACCCCTCCACTTT. The chain carries TRBV5-1 and TRBJ1-6, with D maybe TRBD1 (5 bases). This CDR3 contains 15 residues. V dropped 1 base and J dropped 8 bases, with 13 bases sitting between them. CDR1 is SGHRS, CDR2 YFSETQ, per germline. The whole variable domain, filled in from reference TRBV5-1 and TRBJ1-6, reads KAGVTQTPRYLIKTRGQQVTLSCSPISGHRSVSWYQQTPGQGLQFLFEYFSETQRNKGNFPGRFSGRQFSNSRSEMNVSTLELGDSALYLCASSLIPGEDSPLHFGNGTRLTVT.

The chain uses TRBV6-2 or TRBV6-3 and TRBJ2-1; 8 positions match TRBD2. The CDR3 totals 13 residues. Germline V CDR1 and CDR2: MNHEY, SVGEGT. V lost 4 bases to trimming and J lost 5 bases; unmatched junction nucleotides: 1. CDR3 residues: CASSLLADNEQFF. In nucleotides, the CDR3 is TGTGCCAGCAGTTTACTAGCGGACAATGAGCAGTTCTTC.